A selection of T cell receptor beta chains follows, all from one sample in a study of cytomegalovirus exposure and HLA in healthy donors. The repertoire was sequenced with immunoSEQ multiplex PCR; TCRdb's copy has only in-frame clones and lacks some. Counted here are some 150,000 clones, around 9% occurring once; the ten biggest clones make up roughly 6.4%. Sequenced: PBMCs. These TCRs come from a woman aged 40 to 49 in good health and CMV-seropositive. The CDR3 runs from the conserved cysteine through the conserved F or W. D genes are given only for firm matches. Some rows mark clone size as missing; the rest say once, few, many or name a class of expanded clone.

abundance: NA
d_gene: NA
j_gene: TRBJ2-5
v_gene: TRBV9
len: 15
CDR3aa: CASSVEGEQGETQYF
CDR3nt: TGTGCCAGCAGCGTAGAAGGTGAACAGGGAGAGACCCAGTACTTC

abundance: few
d_gene: TRBD1
j_gene: TRBJ1-2
v_gene: TRBV7-2
len: 17
CDR3aa: CASSPGGAKTGLRGYTF
CDR3nt: TGTGCCAGCAGCCCCGGTGGGGCTAAGACAGGGCTGCGGGGCTACACCTTC

abundance: NA
d_gene: NA
j_gene: TRBJ1-1
v_gene: TRBV5-4
len: 18
CDR3aa: CASSFGLGSQRGNTEAFF
CDR3nt: TGTGCCAGCAGCTTCGGGCTGGGCAGCCAAAGAGGGAACACTGAGGCTTTCTTT

abundance: few
d_gene: TRBD2
j_gene: TRBJ2-5
v_gene: TRBV4-1
len: 17
CDR3aa: CASSQPGLAGGKETQYF
CDR3nt: TGCGCCAGCAGCCAACCCGGACTAGCGGGGGGGAAAGAGACCCAGTACTTC

abundance: NA
d_gene: NA
j_gene: TRBJ1-1
v_gene: TRBV5-4
len: 14
CDR3aa: CASSLGRGNTEAFF
CDR3nt: TGTGCCAGCAGCTTGGGTAGGGGGAACACTGAAGCTTTCTTT

abundance: few
d_gene: NA
j_gene: TRBJ1-4
v_gene: TRBV5-1
len: 14
CDR3aa: CASSLEAGGEKLFF
CDR3nt: TGCGCCAGCAGCTTGGAGGCGGGGGGGGAAAAACTGTTTTTT

abundance: NA
d_gene: NA
j_gene: TRBJ2-5
v_gene: TRBV6-6
len: 13
CDR3aa: CASSYSVRETQYF
CDR3nt: TGTGCCAGCAGTTACTCCGTCAGGGAGACCCAGTACTTC

abundance: NA
d_gene: NA
j_gene: TRBJ1-1
v_gene: TRBV5-6
len: 14
CDR3aa: CASSRLGGETEAFF
CDR3nt: TGTGCCAGCAGCCGCCTAGGGGGGGAAACTGAAGCTTTCTTT

abundance: NA
d_gene: TRBD1
j_gene: TRBJ2-2
v_gene: TRBV6-5
len: 15
CDR3aa: CASRRDRGSAGELFF
CDR3nt: TGTGCCAGCAGACGGGACAGGGGAAGCGCCGGGGAGCTGTTTTTT

abundance: NA
d_gene: TRBD2
j_gene: TRBJ2-7
v_gene: TRBV27
len: 16
CDR3aa: CASSLQRGAYSYEQYF
CDR3nt: TGTGCCAGCAGTTTGCAGCGGGGGGCGTACTCCTACGAGCAGTACTTC

abundance: NA
d_gene: TRBD1
j_gene: TRBJ1-6
v_gene: TRBV6-1
len: 16
CDR3aa: CASSAGTGTGGSPLHF
CDR3nt: TGTGCCAGCAGTGCGGGTACCGGGACAGGAGGTTCACCCCTCCACTTT

abundance: NA
d_gene: TRBD2
j_gene: TRBJ2-5
v_gene: TRBV9
len: 15
CDR3aa: CASSPTGTIGGTQYF
CDR3nt: TGTGCCAGCAGCCCCACCGGGACTATTGGAGGGACCCAGTACTTC

abundance: few
d_gene: NA
j_gene: TRBJ1-3
v_gene: TRBV6-5
len: 15
CDR3aa: CASSRVGGAGNTIYF
CDR3nt: TGTGCCAGCAGCCGCGTCGGGGGGGCTGGAAACACCATATATTTT